Shown below are 29 T cell receptor beta chains from a single sample sequenced in a study of T cell responses to AZD1222 COVID-19 vaccine. TCRdb keeps only in-frame clones here, not all; method: immunoSEQ multiplex PCR. The data hold fewer than 150,000 clones, with approximately 90% observed a single time. The sample consisted of peripheral blood, taken 28 days after the second AZD1222 dose. The receptors stem from an adult who received the AZD1222 COVID-19 vaccine.

This chain links TRBV11-2 with TRBJ2-7; 9 bases are a match to TRBD2. The CDR3 loop spans 15 amino acids. Germline V CDR1 and CDR2: SGHAT, FQNNGV. J gave up 4 bases and V 5 bases, and 9 bases lay outside the gene matches. CDR3 protein: CASSTEAGGFYEQYF. In DNA, the CDR3 is TGTGCCAGCAGCACGGAAGCGGGAGGCTTTTACGAGCAGTACTTC.

The chain recombines TRBV6-4 with TRBJ2-1; possibly TRBD2 for D (5 bases). Trimming shortened V by 3 bases and J by 8 bases, and 14 bases separated the two germline ends. This CDR3 region has 14 residues. Germline V gene data show CDR1 as MRHNA and CDR2 as SNTAGT. The CDR3 sequence is CASSEERVGYEQFF. In DNA, the CDR3 is TGTGCCAGCAGTGAAGAGAGGGTGGGCTATGAGCAGTTCTTC.

The V gene is TRBV30, the J gene TRBJ1-1; 7 bases agree with TRBD1. Losses at the gene ends were 5 bases for V and 2 bases for J; bases not matched to a gene: 8. Germline CDR1 and CDR2: GTSNPN and SVGIG (reference sequence). This CDR3 is built from 14 residues. The DNA for the CDR3 is TGTGCCTGGGAGGGGGCAGGCGGAAACACTGAAGCTTTCTTT. Encoded protein: CAWEGAGGNTEAFF.

The chain is built from TRBV28 and TRBJ2-5; D may be TRBD2 (5 bases). This CDR3 has 13 amino acids. Germline assignment: CDR1 MDHEN and CDR2 SYDVKM. V lost 3 bases, J lost 5 bases, and 10 bases lay in between. The CDR3 region is CASSFGEFETQYF. CDR3 sequence (DNA): TGTGCCAGCAGTTTCGGGGAGTTCGAGACCCAGTACTTC.

Only a few counts were recorded for this clone. J is TRBJ2-7 and V is TRBV29-1; 7 nucleotides line up with TRBD1. With V trimmed by 4 bases and J by 1 base, 16 bases remained unmatched. Germline-derived CDR1 and CDR2 are SQVTM and ANQGSEA. The CDR3 loop spans 17 amino acids. This CDR3 reads CSVGAKGQSVRSYEQYF. In nucleotides, the CDR3 is TGCAGCGTTGGCGCCAAGGGACAGAGCGTAAGGTCCTACGAGCAGTACTTC.

This CDR3 is CASSLGLRTDTQYF. The CDR3 DNA is TGTGCCAGCAGCTTGGGACTGCGCACAGATACGCAGTATTTT. The chain recombines TRBV11-3 with TRBJ2-3; a possible D gene is TRBD2 (6 bases). Germline CDR1 is SGHNT and CDR2 is YENEEA. Trimming took 3 bases from V and 1 from J, leaving 8 bases between them. The CDR3 runs to 14 residues.

This clone was counted once. This rearrangement joins TRBV11-2 to TRBJ2-7, with no clear D. V was trimmed by 5 bases and J by 4 bases, leaving 12 bases between them. Germline CDR1 SGHAT, CDR2 FQNNGV. CDR3 length: 13 amino acids. Here the CDR3 DNA reads TGTGCCAGCAGCCTGACCGTAGGGTACGAGCAGTACTTC. Translating gives CASSLTVGYEQYF.

This clone was seen once. The gene calls are TRBV6-6 and TRBJ1-2; tentatively, D is TRBD1 (5 bases). With 2 bases removed from V and 1 base from J, the gap between germline ends came to 8 bases. This CDR3 contains 14 residues. Germline CDR1 reads MNHNY; CDR2 reads SVGAGI (reference sequence). This CDR3 is CASSYATVNYGYTF. The CDR3 region has the DNA TGTGCCAGCAGTTACGCGACAGTTAACTATGGCTACACCTTC.

The genes are TRBV18 and TRBJ2-7; the D is unclear. With 0 bases removed from V and 7 bases from J, the gap between germline ends came to 16 bases. The CDR3 runs to 15 residues. CDR1 is KGHSH and CDR2 is LQKENI in the germline V gene. CDR3 in DNA: TGTGCCAGCTCACCACCGTCTAGACACCCTAGAGAGCAGTACTTC. It yields the protein CASSPPSRHPREQYF.

This sequence joins TRBV19 and TRBJ1-1, with 8 bases identical to TRBD1. CDR3 length: 16 residues. J lost 4 bases, V lost 3 bases, and 10 bases had no gene match. Germline loops: CDR1 LNHDA, CDR2 SQIVND (reference sequence). Here the CDR3 DNA reads TGTGCCAGTAGTATCGGGGAAGGACAGGGAGTCACTGAAGCTTTCTTT. As protein: CASSIGEGQGVTEAFF.

V usage is TRBV6-5 and J usage is TRBJ1-4; D is undetermined. The DNA end is more similar to TRBJ2-2, so the J call may be wrong. This CDR3 has 13 residues. The germline gives CDR1 MNHEY, CDR2 SVGAGI. This CDR3 is CASSYVVQGELFF. The CDR3 nucleotides are TGTGCCAGCAGTTACGTGGTGCAGGGGGAGCTGTTTTTT.

This chain links TRBV7-2 with TRBJ2-7; 9 bases agree with TRBD2. Germline V gene lookup returns CDR1 SGHTA and CDR2 FQGNSA. This CDR3 is 18 amino acids long. The junction had 17 bases not matched to a gene; V was cut back by 5 bases and J by 3 bases. The chain's CDR3 is CASSQYGSGGGFLYEQYF. In nucleotides, the CDR3 is TGTGCCAGCAGCCAGTACGGTAGCGGGGGTGGTTTTCTCTACGAGCAGTACTTC.

J is TRBJ1-6 and V is TRBV11-3; perhaps TRBD1 as D (5 bases). CDR3 length: 15 residues. Between the trimmed V and J ends, which lost 3 bases and 8 bases, there was a span of 14 bases. Germline V gene sequence: CDR1 SGHNT, CDR2 YENEEA. The CDR3 reads CASSFTGGLYSPLHF. CDR3 in DNA: TGTGCCAGCAGCTTCACCGGGGGGTTATATTCACCCCTCCACTTT.

The rearrangement links TRBV7-9 to TRBJ2-1; a weak D match, TRBD1 (5 bases). CDR1 and CDR2 (germline): SEHNR, FQNEAQ (reference sequence). V gave up 2 bases and J gave up 3 bases, with 11 bases separating them. The CDR3 covers 15 residues. The CDR3 DNA reads as TGTGCCAGCAGCTTACTTTCTAGGGGCTACAATGAGCAGTTCTTC. It specifies CASSLLSRGYNEQFF.

This clone turned up a few times. The chain is built from TRBV2 and TRBJ2-7, with 8 positions matching TRBD1. J was trimmed by 2 bases and V by 1 base; bases with no gene match: 4. The CDR3 covers 15 residues. Per germline, CDR1 SNHLY and CDR2 FYNNEI. CDR3 bases: TGTGCCAGCAGTGAAGGGCAGGGGGCTCCCTACGAGCAGTACTTC. Encoded protein: CASSEGQGAPYEQYF.

The chain has TRBV24-1 and TRBJ1-2; TRBD1 is a possible D gene (6 bases). This CDR3 spans 14 amino acids. V dropped 3 bases and J dropped 6 bases, with 13 bases sitting between them. CDR1 and CDR2 from the germline V gene are KGHDR and SFDVKD. The CDR3 DNA sequence: TGTGCCACCAGTGATCCCACAGGGCCTCATGGCTACACCTTC. This sequence encodes CATSDPTGPHGYTF.

This clone was seen only once. This sequence joins TRBV5-5 and TRBJ2-5; possibly TRBD1 or TRBD2 for D (5 bases each). V was trimmed by 6 bases and J by 4 bases, leaving 16 bases between them. CDR1 is SGHKS, CDR2 YYEKEE, per germline (reference sequence). The CDR3 spans 14 residues. The CDR3 nucleotides are TGTGCCAGCACTTTGATCGGGGCAGCAGAGACCCAGTACTTC. It is translated as CASTLIGAAETQYF.

V and J are TRBV7-8 and TRBJ2-3, with D possibly TRBD1 on 5 matching bases. V was cut by 0 bases and J by 5 bases, with 21 bases left in between. Germline V gene data show CDR1 as SGHVS and CDR2 as FQNEAQ. CDR3 length: 18 residues. This CDR3 reads CASSLATVGRRSRDTQYF. CDR3 nucleotide sequence: TGTGCCAGCAGCTTAGCGACTGTGGGGCGCCGGTCGCGAGATACGCAGTATTTT.

This chain uses TRBV7-2 with TRBJ2-1; no clear D gene. Germline lookup yields CDR1 SGHTA and CDR2 FQGNSA. Between the trimmed V and J ends, which lost 5 bases and 4 bases, there was a span of 15 bases. The CDR3 is 15 amino acids. The DNA for the CDR3 is TGTGCCAGCAGCGTCGAAGGCCGTACATACAATGAGCAGTTCTTC. Protein: CASSVEGRTYNEQFF.

This clone appeared a single time. The chain uses TRBV4-3 and TRBJ2-1, with D unclear. The germline CDR1 and CDR2 sequences are LGHNA and YSLEER. The ends were cut back, 0 bases at V and 4 bases at J, with 7 bases in the middle. The CDR3 totals 14 residues. DNA of the CDR3: TGCGCCAGCAGCCAAGAAACCTTTTACAATGAGCAGTTCTTC. Amino acid sequence: CASSQETFYNEQFF.

The chain joins TRBV7-9 to TRBJ1-1, with 7 bases matching TRBD1. The J segment lost 0 bases and the V segment lost 6 bases, leaving 16 bases of the junction unmatched. The CDR3 has 18 residues. CDR1 and CDR2 from the germline V gene are SEHNR and FQNEAQ (reference sequence). CDR3 coding DNA: TGTGCCAGCAGTTCCCCGGGACAGACAAGCCATCTGAACACTGAAGCTTTCTTT. Translation: CASSSPGQTSHLNTEAFF.

V and J are TRBV6-5 and TRBJ1-1; D call uncertain. Germline values: CDR1 MNHEY, CDR2 SVGAGI. The V end was cut by 6 bases, the J end by 0 bases, with 2 bases between. The CDR3 totals 11 residues. CDR3 sequence: CASRMNTEAFF. The CDR3 DNA reads TGTGCCAGCAGGATGAACACTGAAGCTTTCTTT.

The V and J genes are TRBV18 and TRBJ1-1; tentatively, D is TRBD1 (5 bases). In germline, CDR1 is KGHSH, CDR2 LQKENI. The CDR3 is 11 residues long. V lost 3 bases and J lost 9, with 8 bases in between. Written as DNA, the CDR3 is TGTGCCAGCTCACCGGACACGAAAGCTTTCTTT. This codes for CASSPDTKAFF.

The V and J genes are TRBV30 and TRBJ1-3; D remains ambiguous. V was clipped by 8 bases and J by 2 bases, with 13 bases between them. This CDR3 has 13 amino acids. Germline lookup yields CDR1 GTSNPN and CDR2 SVGIG (reference sequence). This CDR3 reads CASTAPPGNTIYF. For the CDR3, the DNA is TGTGCCAGTACAGCCCCCCCTGGAAACACCATATATTTT.

V is TRBV7-2 and J is TRBJ2-3; D is ambiguous. The CDR3 has 14 residues. Germline assignment: CDR1 SGHTA and CDR2 FQGNSA. Trimming took off 7 bases at V and 2 bases at J, with 13 bases between the two ends. The DNA for the CDR3 is TGTGCCAGCACCTTGGGCGGATACACAGATACGCAGTATTTT. It encodes CASTLGGYTDTQYF.

J is TRBJ1-4 and V is TRBV4-1; 11 bases are a match to TRBD1. From germline, CDR1 is MGHRA and CDR2 YSYEKL. The V gene end was trimmed by 1 base and the J gene end by 7 bases; junction bases not matched to a gene: 5. The CDR3 runs 16 residues. The CDR3 reads CASSQADRGRREKLFF. CDR3 in DNA: TGCGCCAGCAGCCAAGCGGACAGGGGGCGACGTGAAAAACTGTTTTTT.

J is TRBJ2-3 and V is TRBV7-9; D unclear. Trimming took 3 bases from V and 0 from J, leaving 7 bases between them. Germline V gene sequence: CDR1 SEHNR, CDR2 FQNEAQ (reference sequence). The CDR3 loop spans 14 amino acids. The CDR3 bases are TGTGCCAGCAGCTTCCCTAGAAGCACAGATACGCAGTATTTT. It yields the protein CASSFPRSTDTQYF. The whole variable domain, filled in from reference TRBV7-9 and TRBJ2-3, reads DTGVSQNPRHKITKRGQNVTFRCDPISEHNRLYWYRQTLGQGPEFLTYFQNEAQLEKSRLLSDRFSAERPKGSFSTLEIQRTEQGDSAMYLCASSFPRSTDTQYFGPGTRLTVL.

The V gene is TRBV18, the J gene TRBJ2-1; D gene ambiguous. The CDR3 runs 14 residues. With 3 bases removed from V and 2 bases from J, the gap between germline ends came to 8 bases. CDR1 and CDR2 from the germline V gene are KGHSH and LQKENI. The CDR3 bases are TGTGCCAGCTCACCCGCTATGCCCTACAATGAGCAGTTCTTC. It is translated as CASSPAMPYNEQFF. The full variable domain, its missing parts supplied by reference TRBV18 and TRBJ2-1, is NAGVMQNPRHLVRRRGQEARLRCSPMKGHSHVYWYRQLPEEGLKFMVYLQKENIIDESGMPKERFSAEFPKEGPSILRIQQVVRGDSAAYFCASSPAMPYNEQFFGPGTRLTVL.

The chain joins TRBV29-1 to TRBJ2-3; 11 nucleotides agree with TRBD2. Germline trimming cut 3 bases from V and 4 bases from J; bases unmatched to any gene: 9. The CDR3 has 16 amino acids. Germline loops: CDR1 SQVTM, CDR2 ANQGSEA. The CDR3 loop is CSVDQTSGMWADTQYF. CDR3 DNA: TGCAGCGTTGACCAGACTAGCGGGATGTGGGCAGATACGCAGTATTTT.